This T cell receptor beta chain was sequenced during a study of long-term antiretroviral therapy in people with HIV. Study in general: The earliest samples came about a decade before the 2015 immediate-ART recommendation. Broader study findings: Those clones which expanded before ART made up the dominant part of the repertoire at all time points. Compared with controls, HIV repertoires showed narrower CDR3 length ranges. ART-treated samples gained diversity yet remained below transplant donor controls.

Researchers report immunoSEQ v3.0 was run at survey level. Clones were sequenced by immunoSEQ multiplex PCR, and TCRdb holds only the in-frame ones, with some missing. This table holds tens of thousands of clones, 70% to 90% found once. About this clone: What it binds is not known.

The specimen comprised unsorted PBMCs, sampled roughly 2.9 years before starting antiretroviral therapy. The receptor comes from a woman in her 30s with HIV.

CDR3 nucleotide sequence: TGTGCCAGCAGTGAATCAGGGGGGCTGAGGTATGGCTACACCTTC. It translates to CASSESGGLRYGYTF. The genes are TRBV6-1 and TRBJ1-2, with TRBD1 matching 7 bases. This CDR3 spans 15 amino acids. The junction had 8 bases not matched to a gene; V was cut back by 2 bases and J by 5 bases. Germline CDR1 MNHNS, CDR2 SASEGT.